The 14 T cell receptor beta chains below all came from one sample that was sequenced in a study of Ad26.COV2.S vaccination and SARS-CoV-2 variants (dated by TCRdb to the early 2020s). What this sample's treatment or condition label stands for: around 19 received Ad26.COV2.S at low or high dose, single or two shots; several received placebo; per-sample allocation not given. For vaccine and placebo recipients, repertoires were sequenced using samples collected on day 63 after the first injection. Library generation was performed with the immunoSEQ multiplex PCR assay. The clones in this table, taken by TCRdb from immuneACCESS, are in-frame only. Not every clone is retained; where verified, under half of the shortfall comes from an unresolved V gene, and the cause of the rest is unknown. The table for this sample lists hundreds of thousands of clones; roughly 84% of them were counted only once. Clones ranked in the top ten supply around 3.6% of the sample.

This sample comprised peripheral blood, obtained in a trial of Ad26.COV2.S vaccine versus placebo. These receptors originate from a person aged 18 to 65 who received the Ad26.COV2.S COVID-19 vaccine or a placebo.

CDR3 residues: CASSPGTSSYEQYF. CDR3 in DNA: TGTGCCAGCTCCCCAGGGACTTCTTCCTACGAGCAGTACTTC. The V gene is TRBV18, the J gene TRBJ2-7; tentative D call: TRBD2 (6 bases). The CDR3 loop spans 14 amino acids. V gave up 6 bases and J gave up 1 base, with 13 bases separating them. Germline assignment: CDR1 KGHSH and CDR2 LQKENI.

CDR3: CASSLGSPYYGYTF. CDR3 bases: TGTGCCAGCAGCTTGGGCAGTCCGTACTATGGCTACACCTTC. This chain uses TRBV7-9 with TRBJ1-2, with D hard to call. Germline V gene lookup returns CDR1 SEHNR and CDR2 FQNEAQ (reference sequence). V lost 3 bases, J lost 3 bases, and 11 bases lay in between. This CDR3 contains 14 residues.

The chain is built from TRBV4-1 and TRBJ2-1; D gene ambiguous. V was cut by 3 bases and J by 8 bases, with 17 bases left in between. The CDR3 has 15 amino acids. CDR1 and CDR2 (germline): MGHRA, YSYEKL. The CDR3 spells CASSHRVWRHDEQFF. In nucleotides, the CDR3 is TGCGCCAGCAGCCACCGGGTATGGCGTCACGATGAGCAGTTCTTC.

The CDR3 bases are TGCAGTGCTTCAGATCCCTACGAGCAGTACTTC. Translating it yields CSASDPYEQYF. The rearrangement joins TRBV20-1 to TRBJ2-7; D remains unclear. With 5 bases removed from V and 2 bases from J, the gap between germline ends came to 7 bases. The CDR3 runs 11 residues. Germline V lookup: CDR1 DFQATT, CDR2 SNEGSKA (reference sequence).

The genes are TRBV9 and TRBJ1-1; a possible D gene is TRBD1 (6 bases). Trimming pared 0 bases from V and 1 base from J, leaving 10 bases between. There are 15 residues in the CDR3. Per germline, CDR1 SGDLS and CDR2 YYNGEE. This CDR3 is CASSVVMDRNTEAFF. The CDR3 DNA reads as TGTGCCAGCAGCGTAGTTATGGACAGGAACACTGAAGCTTTCTTT.

J is TRBJ1-5 and V is TRBV21-1; the tabulated D call, TRBD1, remains unverified against the DNA. TRBV21-1 has pseudogene status. The CDR3 loop spans 15 amino acids. The CDR3 coding sequence is TGTGCCAGCAGCGGACAGAGCAATAGCAATCAGCCCCAGCATTTT. The encoded protein is CASSGQSNSNQPQHF.

V is TRBV18 and J is TRBJ1-5, with 7 bases lining up with TRBD1. The CDR3 has 15 residues. Germline CDR1 reads KGHSH; CDR2 reads LQKENI. J lost 3 bases, V lost 2 bases, and 4 bases had no gene match. The CDR3 region is CASSPGDRANQPQHF. CDR3 coding DNA: TGTGCCAGCTCACCAGGTGACAGGGCCAATCAGCCCCAGCATTTT.

The gene calls are TRBV13 and TRBJ1-3; 8 bases are shared with TRBD1. Germline-derived CDR1 and CDR2 are PRHDT and FYEKMQ (reference sequence). There are 14 residues in the CDR3. V shed 5 bases and J 3 bases; nucleotides not matched to a gene: 3. The CDR3 sequence: CASSGQGYGNTIYF. The CDR3 bases are TGTGCCAGCAGCGGACAGGGTTATGGAAACACCATATATTTT. Based on the CDR3 plus reference TRBV13 and TRBJ1-3, the full variable domain is AAGVIQSPRHLIKEKRETATLKCYPIPRHDTVYWYQQGPGQDPQFLISFYEKMQSDKGSIPDRFSAQQFSDYHSELNMSSLELGDSALYFCASSGQGYGNTIYFGEGSWLTVV.

V and J are TRBV7-8 and TRBJ1-5; D is possibly TRBD1 (5 bases). The V end lost 4 bases, the J end lost 9 bases, and 16 bases lay between the germline ends. Germline loops: CDR1 SGHVS, CDR2 FQNEAQ. This CDR3 has 14 residues. CDR3 nucleotides: TGTGCCAGCAGCTCCTCCGACAGCGGCTTGCCCCAGCATTTT. Its translation: CASSSSDSGLPQHF.

The rearrangement links TRBV5-4 to TRBJ2-7; TRBD1 aligns across 7 bases. The CDR3 has 15 residues. CDR1 and CDR2 from the germline V gene are SGHNT and YYREEE (reference sequence). V shed 2 bases and J 1 base; nucleotides not matched to a gene: 6. DNA for the CDR3: TGTGCCAGCAGCTTTCACCGGGACAGATCCTACGAGCAGTACTTC. It specifies CASSFHRDRSYEQYF.

DNA of the CDR3: TGTGCCACCAGCAGAGGGGACAGGAGCTCCAATGGCTACACCTTC. This encodes CATSRGDRSSNGYTF. J is TRBJ1-2 and V is TRBV15; 8 bases align to TRBD1. The length of the CDR3 is 15 residues. V dropped 1 base and J dropped 6; count of bases not matched to a gene: 7. Germline values: CDR1 LNHNV, CDR2 YYDKDF (reference sequence).

The CDR3 loop reads CASSAIAGGTDTQYF. DNA of the CDR3: TGTGCCAGCAGCGCCATAGCGGGGGGGACAGATACGCAGTATTTT. This chain connects TRBV7-8 to TRBJ2-3, with 11 bases identical to TRBD2. V lost 5 bases and J lost 3; bases outside the gene matches: 4. Per the germline V gene, CDR1 is SGHVS and CDR2 is FQNEAQ. The CDR3 runs 15 residues.

The chain recombines TRBV24-1 with TRBJ2-2; possibly TRBD2 for D (6 bases). CDR3 size: 16 residues. V lost 2 bases and J 5 bases, leaving 14 bases between the germline ends. In germline, CDR1 is KGHDR, CDR2 SFDVKD. CDR3 sequence reads: CATSDSQIRGTGELFF. CDR3 nucleotides: TGTGCCACCAGTGATTCCCAGATCCGGGGGACCGGGGAGCTGTTTTTT.

This chain links TRBV4-1 with TRBJ1-1; D ambiguous. Trimming left V 0 bases short and J 1 base short, with 9 bases between. Germline assignment: CDR1 MGHRA and CDR2 YSYEKL. CDR3 length: 15 amino acids. The CDR3, as DNA: TGCGCCAGCAGCCAAGAAAGGGTTGGGAACACTGAAGCTTTCTTT. This encodes CASSQERVGNTEAFF.